A single sample is the source of the 7 T cell receptor beta chains below, sequenced in a study of cytomegalovirus exposure and HLA in healthy donors. The PCR made use of 60 Vbeta and 13 Jbeta primers. The data were produced by immunoSEQ multiplex PCR, yet TCRdb's version contains in-frame clones alone and is incomplete. In the table there are 100,000 to 150,000 clones, about three fifths of which are singletons. What was sequenced was PBMCs. These receptors were obtained from a woman aged 40 to 50 in good health and CMV-seropositive.

The gene calls are TRBV6-6 and TRBJ2-5; a possible D gene is TRBD2 (6 bases). The CDR3 runs 15 residues. Germline V lookup: CDR1 MNHNY, CDR2 SVGAGI (reference sequence). Trimming pared 6 bases from V and 1 base from J, leaving 15 bases between. The DNA of the CDR3 is TGTGCCAGCAGCCCTGGACTATCCACCCAAGAGACCCAGTACTTC. Protein product: CASSPGLSTQETQYF.

Worth noting for this clone: This sample includes further DNA sequences coding for the same CDR3. The V call is TRBV6-1, the J call TRBJ2-3, with TRBD2 matching over 14 bases. This CDR3 has 15 residues. V trimming: 6 bases; J trimming: 4 bases; junction bases outside the gene matches: 3. Germline V lookup: CDR1 MNHNS, CDR2 SASEGT. Here the CDR3 reads CASSRLAGGADTQYF. The CDR3 bases are TGTGCCAGCAGCCGACTAGCGGGGGGGGCAGATACGCAGTATTTT.

This chain joins TRBV7-6 and TRBJ2-1, with D unresolved. The V end lost 0 bases, the J end lost 7 bases, and 7 bases lay between the germline ends. The CDR3 is made up of 13 amino acids. In germline, CDR1 is SGHVS, CDR2 FNYEAQ. The CDR3 DNA is TGTGCCAGCAGCTTAGCGTTAGAAAATGAGCAGTTCTTC. This encodes CASSLALENEQFF.

This clone has just a few counts. The J gene is TRBJ2-3, the V gene TRBV5-6; D remains unclear. The CDR3 is 12 amino acids. V was cut by 4 bases and J by 4 bases, with 7 bases left in between. In germline, CDR1 is SGHDT, CDR2 YYEEEE. The CDR3 region is CASSLVPDTQYF. For the CDR3, the DNA is TGTGCCAGCAGCCTCGTTCCAGATACGCAGTATTTT.

The table lists this clone with a count of one. This chain's CDR3 is CASSLGGRRANYGYTF. In DNA, the CDR3 is TGTGCCAGCAGCTTAGGGGGGCGGAGAGCTAACTATGGCTACACCTTC. The chain employs TRBV7-9 and TRBJ1-2; possible D gene TRBD1, 6 bases. The V and J ends lost 1 base and 0 bases respectively, with 12 bases between them. Germline CDR1 reads SEHNR; CDR2 reads FQNEAQ (reference sequence). The length of the CDR3 is 16 residues.

The gene calls are TRBV2 and TRBJ1-4; 9 bases align to TRBD1. V lost 5 bases and J lost 8; bases outside the gene matches: 9. The germline gives CDR1 SNHLY, CDR2 FYNNEI. The CDR3 is made up of 15 amino acids. The CDR3 DNA reads TGTGCCAGCAGTCACCGGGACAGGGAAGGCGAAAAACTGTTTTTT. Its translation: CASSHRDREGEKLFF. Variable domain in full (rest from reference TRBV2 and TRBJ1-4): EPEVTQTPSHQVTQMGQEVILRCVPISNHLYFYWYRQILGQKVEFLVSFYNNEISEKSEIFDDQFSVERPDGSNFTLKIRSTKLEDSAMYFCASSHRDREGEKLFFGSGTQLSVL.

This chain uses TRBV4-2 with TRBJ2-3; 8 nucleotides align to TRBD2. This CDR3 spans 15 amino acids. After removal of 4 bases from V and 1 base from J, the junction contained 4 bases not matched to a gene. Germline lookup yields CDR1 LGHNA and CDR2 YNFKEQ. The CDR3 sequence: CASSPSGGRTDTQYF. The DNA for the CDR3 is TGTGCCAGCAGCCCGAGCGGGGGCCGCACAGATACGCAGTATTTT.